Listed below are T cell receptor beta chains from one sample, sequenced in a study of CD8 T cells in ankylosing spondylitis. TCRdb itself ran the 5' RACE reads through MiXCR, one entry per CDR3 protein. This table holds approximately 520,000 distinct CDR3 sequences, over 4% found once. Sequencing was carried out using blood, either unsorted or a sorted T cell fraction (not recorded which). The receptors were gathered from a male donor with ankylosing spondylitis. The CDR3 runs from the conserved cysteine through the conserved F or W. A D gene is named only where the DNA matches it firmly. A row's size may be missing; if present it is once, few, many or a size class.

many | . | TRBJ1-5 | TRBV20-1 | CSALDSLNQPQHF | TGCAGTGCTCTTGACAGCCTTAATCAGCCCCAGCATTTT
many | TRBD1 | TRBJ1-1 | TRBV29-1 | CSVGTGGRTEAFF | TGCAGCGTTGGGACAGGGGGCCGCACTGAAGCTTTCTTT
. | TRBD1 | TRBJ1-4 | TRBV20-1 | CSASIWDRGSEKLFF | TGCAGTGCTAGCATCTGGGACAGGGGAAGTGAAAAACTGTTTTTT
. | . | TRBJ2-1 | TRBV6-2/TRBV6-3 | CASSYYDRGEQFF | TGTGCCAGCAGTTACTACGACCGTGGTGAGCAGTTCTTC
many | TRBD2 | TRBJ2-7 | TRBV11-3 | CASSLVFTSGLSSYEQYF | TGTGCCAGCAGCTTAGTTTTTACTAGCGGCCTCAGCTCCTACGAGCAGTACTTC
many | TRBD2 | TRBJ2-1 | TRBV4-1 | CASSQWTSEHNEQFF | TGCGCCAGCAGCCAATGGACTAGCGAGCACAATGAGCAGTTCTTC
many | TRBD1 | TRBJ2-1 | TRBV29-1 | CSVENPPGGSYNEQFF | TGCAGCGTTGAAAACCCCCCAGGGGGCTCTTACAATGAGCAGTTCTTC
many | . | TRBJ1-4 | TRBV6-1 | CASSRGGEHEKLFF | TGTGCCAGCAGTAGAGGTGGGGAGCATGAAAAACTGTTTTTT
few | . | TRBJ1-5 | TRBV24-1 | CATSDGGDSNQPQHF | TGTGCCACCAGTGATGGAGGGGACAGCAATCAGCCCCAGCATTTT
many | TRBD1 | TRBJ2-7 | TRBV7-2 | CASSPRQGLGSYEQYF | TGTGCCAGCAGCCCCCGACAGGGGCTGGGTTCCTACGAGCAGTACTTC
. | . | TRBJ1-5 | TRBV28 | CASRPGGPGLYSNQPQHF | TGTGCCAGCAGGCCCGGCGGGCCGGGACTTTATAGCAATCAGCCCCAGCATTTT
many | . | TRBJ2-7 | TRBV15 | CATSRAGSEQYF | TGTGCCACCAGTCGGGCAGGGTCCGAGCAGTACTTC
. | . | TRBJ2-3 | TRBV5-1 | CASSLMGQDTQYF | TGCGCCAGCAGTCTCATGGGCCAGGACACGCAGTATTTT
. | . | TRBJ2-5 | TRBV7-2 | CASSFPVTQETQYF | TGTGCCAGCAGCTTCCCCGTAACACAAGAGACCCAGTACTTC
many | TRBD2 | TRBJ2-2 | TRBV6-2/TRBV6-3 | CASSYSGLAGSGELFF | TGTGCCAGCAGTTACTCGGGACTAGCGGGTTCGGGGGAGCTGTTTTTT
many | . | TRBJ1-5 | TRBV24-1 | CATATAVSPQHF | TGTGCCACCGCGACGGCTGTTTCGCCCCAGCATTTT
many | TRBD1 | TRBJ2-7 | TRBV15 | CATSAGDSSYYEQYF | TGTGCCACCAGCGCCGGGGACAGCTCCTACTACGAGCAGTACTTC
. | TRBD1 | TRBJ1-2 | TRBV18 | CASTWDRNYGYTF | TGTGCCAGCACATGGGACAGGAACTATGGCTACACCTTC
. | . | TRBJ2-5 | TRBV7-2 | CASSLGRGTQTQYF | TGTGCCAGCAGCTTAGGGCGCGGGACGCAGACCCAGTACTTC
. | . | TRBJ1-5 | TRBV6-2/TRBV6-3 | CASSYRATGQDQPQHF | TGTGCCAGCAGTTACAGGGCGACGGGGCAGGATCAGCCCCAGCATTTT
. | . | TRBJ1-1 | TRBV18 | CASSLQQAQDTEAFF | TGTGCCAGCTCACTTCAACAGGCGCAGGACACTGAAGCTTTCTTT
many | . | TRBJ2-3 | TRBV24-1 | CATSGLDGVYTQYF | TGTGCCACCAGTGGCCTTGATGGGGTATATACGCAGTATTTT
few | TRBD1 | TRBJ1-2 | TRBV11-2 | CASSLVGQGASGYTF | TGTGCCAGCAGCTTAGTGGGACAGGGGGCGAGCGGCTACACCTTC
. | . | TRBJ1-2 | TRBV20-1 | CSARDSENYGYTF | TGCAGTGCTAGAGACTCCGAGAACTATGGCTACACCTTC
few | TRBD1 | TRBJ2-1 | TRBV7-2 | CASSTRQGGEQFF | TGTGCCAGCAGCACACGACAGGGCGGTGAGCAGTTCTTC
many | . | TRBJ2-5 | TRBV5-6 | CASSLGGRGETQYF | TGTGCCAGCAGCTTGGGGGGACGGGGAGAGACCCAGTACTTC
many | . | TRBJ1-2 | TRBV5-1 | CASSLPGFGSYGYTF | TGCGCCAGCAGCTTGCCTGGGTTCGGGAGCTATGGCTACACCTTC
many | TRBD1 | TRBJ1-1 | TRBV7-8 | CASSSSLGQLNTEAFF | TGTGCCAGCAGCTCATCATTGGGACAGCTGAACACTGAAGCTTTCTTT
many | . | TRBJ1-2 | TRBV20-1 | CSARNWDGPGGYTF | TGCAGTGCCAGAAATTGGGACGGGCCGGGAGGCTACACCTTC
many | . | TRBJ2-3 | TRBV15 | CATSRYRQASTDTQYF | TGTGCCACCAGCAGATACAGACAGGCTAGCACAGATACGCAGTATTTT
many | . | TRBJ2-3 | TRBV20-1 | CSARDQIRRATDTQYF | TGCAGTGCTAGAGATCAAATCAGGCGGGCCACAGATACGCAGTATTTT
many | . | TRBJ1-1 | TRBV20-1 | CSAREDSSTEAFF | TGCAGTGCTAGAGAGGACAGCTCTACTGAAGCTTTCTTT
many | TRBD1 | TRBJ1-5 | TRBV20-1 | CSARDRGQPQHF | TGCAGTGCTCGGGACAGAGGACAGCCCCAGCATTTT
many | TRBD1 | TRBJ1-1 | TRBV5-6 | CASSWTGPVLNTEAFF | TGTGCCAGCAGCTGGACAGGGCCCGTCCTGAACACTGAAGCTTTCTTT
many | TRBD1 | TRBJ2-1 | TRBV5-1 | CASSYTGGDEQFF | TGCGCCAGCAGTTACACAGGGGGTGATGAGCAGTTCTTC
many | . | TRBJ1-1 | TRBV20-1 | CSARKSGRINTEAFF | TGCAGTGCTAGAAAGTCGGGACGTATCAACACTGAAGCTTTCTTT
few | TRBD2 | TRBJ2-3 | TRBV20-1 | CSARRPSGATQYF | TGCAGTGCTAGGAGGCCTAGCGGGGCAACGCAGTATTTT
many | TRBD1 | TRBJ2-2 | TRBV10-2 | CASRRQGHYTGELFF | TGCGCCAGCCGTCGACAGGGCCATTACACCGGGGAGCTGTTTTTT
few | TRBD1 | TRBJ2-1 | TRBV29-1 | CSVGGDREEDEQFF | TGCAGCGTTGGGGGGGACAGGGAGGAAGATGAGCAGTTCTTC
many | . | TRBJ2-5 | TRBV6-5 | CASSYSGAVRETQYF | TGTGCCAGCAGTTACTCGGGGGCGGTTAGAGAGACCCAGTACTTC
many | . | TRBJ1-1 | TRBV4-2 | CASSQAEKQAFF | TGTGCCAGCAGCCAGGCGGAGAAACAAGCTTTCTTT
. | . | TRBJ2-7 | TRBV28 | CASSLAHDSYEQYF | TGTGCCAGCAGTTTGGCCCATGACTCTTACGAGCAGTACTTC
few | TRBD1 | TRBJ2-3 | TRBV7-2 | CASSFDRAKRNTQYF | TGTGCCAGCAGCTTTGACAGGGCGAAAAGAAATACGCAGTATTTT
many | . | TRBJ1-1 | TRBV25-1 | CASRSGFTEAFF | TGTGCCAGCAGAAGTGGATTCACTGAAGCTTTCTTT
few | . | TRBJ1-5 | TRBV15 | CATSNGLSGWDNQPQHF | TGTGCCACCAGTAACGGATTGTCAGGGTGGGACAATCAGCCCCAGCATTTT
few | . | TRBJ2-7 | TRBV7-9 | CASSSDPNYEQYF | TGTGCCAGCAGCAGCGATCCAAACTACGAGCAGTACTTC